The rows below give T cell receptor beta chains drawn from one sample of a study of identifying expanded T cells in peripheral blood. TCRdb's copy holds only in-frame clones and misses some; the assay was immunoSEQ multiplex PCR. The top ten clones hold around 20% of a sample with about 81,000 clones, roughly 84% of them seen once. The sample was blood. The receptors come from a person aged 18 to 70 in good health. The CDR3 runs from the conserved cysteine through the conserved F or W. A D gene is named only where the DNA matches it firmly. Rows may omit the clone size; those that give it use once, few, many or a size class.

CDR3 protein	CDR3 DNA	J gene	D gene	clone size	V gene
CASSPSLGSSGTQYF	TGTGCCAGCTCACCCTCTTTGGGGTCCTCAGGGACGCAGTATTTT	TRBJ2-3	NA	NA	TRBV18
CASSEYTLWEGGNEQFF	TGTGCCAGCAGTGAATATACCCTTTGGGAAGGGGGCAATGAGCAGTTCTTC	TRBJ2-1	NA	NA	TRBV25-1
CASSEKGDPRNYGYTF	TGTGCCAGCAGTGAGAAGGGGGACCCGAGGAACTATGGCTACACCTTC	TRBJ1-2	NA	NA	TRBV6-1
CASSFLRARLQETQYF	TGTGCCAGCAGCTTTTTAAGGGCCCGACTTCAAGAGACCCAGTACTTC	TRBJ2-5	NA	NA	TRBV7-9
CASSDYGDYSQPQHF	TGTGCCAGCAGCGACTACGGGGATTACAGCCAGCCCCAGCATTTT	TRBJ1-5	NA	once	TRBV7-8
CASSYPRGGNSYEQYF	TGTGCCAGCAGTTACCCCCGCGGGGGAAATTCCTACGAGCAGTACTTC	TRBJ2-7	TRBD2	NA	TRBV6-5
CASSLVGTTYEQYF	TGTGCCAGCAGCTTGGTAGGCACAACCTACGAGCAGTACTTC	TRBJ2-7	NA	many	TRBV5-6
CAISERPVDRSGNTIYF	TGTGCCATCAGTGAGAGGCCCGTTGACCGCTCTGGAAACACCATATATTTT	TRBJ1-3	NA	NA	TRBV10-3
CASSLAASGTTGELFF	TGTGCCAGCAGCTTAGCTGCTAGCGGGACCACCGGGGAGCTGTTTTTT	TRBJ2-2	TRBD2	NA	TRBV7-9
CASSRTSGTYNEQFF	TGTGCCAGCAGCCGGACTAGCGGGACTTACAATGAGCAGTTCTTC	TRBJ2-1	TRBD2	NA	TRBV27
CASSLGQLYEQYF	TGCGCCAGCAGCTTGGGACAACTCTACGAGCAGTACTTC	TRBJ2-7	NA	few	TRBV5-1
CASSLDLAGETDTQYF	TGTGCCAGCAGCTTAGATCTAGCGGGAGAGACAGATACGCAGTATTTT	TRBJ2-3	TRBD2	NA	TRBV11-1
CASSSEQGEDTGELFF	TGTGCCAGCAGTTCCGAACAGGGGGAGGACACCGGGGAGCTGTTTTTT	TRBJ2-2	TRBD1	NA	TRBV6-5
CASRLAGGFSEQYF	TGTGCCAGCAGGTTAGCGGGAGGTTTCTCCGAGCAGTACTTC	TRBJ2-7	TRBD2	NA	TRBV2
CASTARGHGYTF	TGTGCCAGCACCGCCAGAGGGCATGGCTACACCTTC	TRBJ1-2	NA	once	TRBV6-5
CASSFTGPVETQYF	TGTGCCAGCAGCTTCACGGGCCCCGTCGAGACCCAGTACTTC	TRBJ2-5	NA	NA	TRBV5-6
CASSYFPSGTGELFF	TGTGCCAGCAGTTACTTTCCGAGTGGAACCGGGGAGCTGTTTTTT	TRBJ2-2	NA	few	TRBV6-5
CASSPLLSNQPQHF	TGTGCCAGCAGTCCCCTCCTGAGCAATCAGCCCCAGCATTTT	TRBJ1-5	NA	NA	TRBV28
CTSSHQDSPIDYGYTF	TGCACCAGCAGCCATCAAGACAGCCCTATTGACTATGGCTACACCTTC	TRBJ1-2	NA	NA	TRBV1
CASSPSGHYEQYF	TGTGCCAGCAGCCCCTCGGGGCATTACGAGCAGTACTTC	TRBJ2-7	NA	NA	TRBV7-6
CASSSSLAGTNTGELFF	TGTGCCAGCAGCTCATCCCTAGCGGGAACGAACACCGGGGAGCTGTTTTTT	TRBJ2-2	TRBD2	NA	TRBV7-3
CASSFSGTSGTDTQYF	TGTGCCAGCAGCTTTTCGGGTACTAGCGGAACAGATACGCAGTATTTT	TRBJ2-3	TRBD2	NA	TRBV7-3
CSVARDYYGYTF	TGCAGCGTAGCCCGGGACTACTATGGCTACACCTTC	TRBJ1-2	NA	NA	TRBV29-1
CASSLRGENYGYTF	TGTGCCAGCAGTTTACGAGGTGAGAACTATGGCTACACCTTC	TRBJ1-2	NA	NA	TRBV28
CASSRDSYQETQYF	TGTGCCAGCAGTCGGGACTCCTACCAAGAGACCCAGTACTTC	TRBJ2-5	NA	NA	TRBV7-2
CASSLTPGLAGSVEQYF	TGTGCCAGCAGCCTCACACCCGGACTAGCGGGATCGGTCGAGCAGTACTTC	TRBJ2-7	TRBD2	NA	TRBV7-8
CAVTHIRLAGAGEQFF	TGTGCCGTCACCCACATCAGACTAGCGGGAGCTGGTGAGCAGTTCTTC	TRBJ2-1	TRBD2	NA	TRBV7-3
CASNTQRAFYYGYTF	TGTGCCAGCAACACACAGAGGGCGTTCTACTATGGCTACACCTTC	TRBJ1-2	NA	NA	TRBV28
CASSFPGGYEQYF	TGTGCCAGCAGCTTCCCAGGGGGCTACGAGCAGTACTTC	TRBJ2-7	TRBD1	NA	TRBV5-5
CASSRSGVTYNEQFF	TGTGCCAGCAGCCGAAGCGGAGTGACCTACAATGAGCAGTTCTTC	TRBJ2-1	NA	NA	TRBV7-2
CASSVVQNTEAFF	TGTGCCAGCAGCGTCGTACAGAACACTGAAGCTTTCTTT	TRBJ1-1	NA	NA	TRBV9
CASSPLETGNTEAFF	TGTGCCAGCTCACCACTTGAGACAGGGAACACTGAAGCTTTCTTT	TRBJ1-1	NA	NA	TRBV18
CASSTSQGLAGELFF	NA	TRBJ2-2	NA	NA	TRBV6-1
CASSPRSAGAGELFF	TGTGCCAGCAGCCCCCGTTCTGCGGGAGCCGGGGAGCTGTTTTTT	TRBJ2-2	TRBD2	once	TRBV7-2
CASSASEGEQYF	TGTGCCAGCAGCGCTTCAGAGGGCGAGCAGTACTTC	TRBJ2-7	NA	NA	TRBV9
CASSQGTSGLYEQYF	TGTGCCAGCAGCCAAGGGACTAGCGGCCTCTACGAGCAGTACTTC	TRBJ2-7	TRBD2	NA	TRBV4-2
CASSVDRTGMYQETQYF	TGTGCCAGCAGCGTAGATAGGACAGGGATGTACCAAGAGACCCAGTACTTC	TRBJ2-5	TRBD1	NA	TRBV9
CSVVMDYGYTF	TGCAGCGTTGTAATGGACTATGGCTACACCTTC	TRBJ1-2	NA	NA	TRBV29-1
CATTDEGGTNEKLFF	TGTGCCACCACCGACGAGGGGGGAACTAATGAAAAACTGTTTTTT	TRBJ1-4	NA	NA	TRBV10-3
CASSVVHEKLFF	TGTGCCAGCAGCGTAGTCCATGAAAAACTGTTTTTT	TRBJ1-4	NA	NA	TRBV9
CASSLAGQEVGNTIYF	TGCGCCAGCAGCTTGGCCGGACAGGAGGTTGGAAACACCATATATTTT	TRBJ1-3	TRBD1	NA	TRBV5-1
CASSSTGWTSGNTIYF	TGTGCCAGCAGTTCGACAGGGTGGACATCTGGAAACACCATATATTTT	TRBJ1-3	TRBD1	NA	TRBV28
CASEAGDTQYF	TGTGCCAGCGAGGCGGGAGATACGCAGTATTTT	TRBJ2-3	NA	NA	TRBV4-2
CASSYSIPPSEQFF	TGTGCCAGCAGTTACTCGATTCCGCCCAGTGAGCAGTTCTTC	TRBJ2-1	NA	few	TRBV6-5
CATSPGQGEEDTQYF	TGTGCCACCTCCCCGGGACAGGGGGAGGAAGATACGCAGTATTTT	TRBJ2-3	TRBD1	once	TRBV10-3
CASSRQFANYGYTF	TGTGCCAGCAGCCGACAGTTCGCTAACTATGGCTACACCTTC	TRBJ1-2	NA	NA	TRBV5-6
CASSLFGGDYEQYF	TGTGCCAGCTCCCTCTTCGGCGGGGATTACGAGCAGTACTTC	TRBJ2-7	NA	NA	TRBV7-2
CASSYRTGREYF	TGTGCCAGCAGTTACCGGACCGGGAGGGAGTACTTC	TRBJ2-7	TRBD2	NA	TRBV6-5
CASSPKMGDTEAFF	TGTGCCAGCAGCCCAAAAATGGGGGACACTGAAGCTTTCTTT	TRBJ1-1	NA	NA	TRBV9
CASSYSGASNQPQHF	TGTGCCAGCAGTTACTCAGGGGCGAGCAATCAGCCCCAGCATTTT	TRBJ1-5	NA	NA	TRBV6-6
CASSLFGDTEAFF	TGTGCCAGCAGCTTGTTCGGTGACACTGAAGCTTTCTTT	TRBJ1-1	NA	NA	TRBV11-3
CASSYSTQGGQPQHF	TGTGCCAGCAGTTACTCGACTCAGGGTGGTCAGCCCCAGCATTTT	TRBJ1-5	NA	NA	TRBV6-5
CASSRLFGDMNTEAFF	TGTGCCAGCAGTCGTCTTTTTGGGGATATGAACACTGAAGCTTTCTTT	TRBJ1-1	NA	NA	TRBV28
CASRNPGQKGYTF	TGTGCCAGTAGAAATCCGGGACAGAAGGGCTACACCTTC	TRBJ1-2	TRBD1	NA	TRBV19
CASRGAGGPGEQYF	TGTGCCAGCAGAGGAGCGGGAGGGCCGGGCGAGCAGTACTTC	TRBJ2-7	TRBD2	NA	TRBV6-6